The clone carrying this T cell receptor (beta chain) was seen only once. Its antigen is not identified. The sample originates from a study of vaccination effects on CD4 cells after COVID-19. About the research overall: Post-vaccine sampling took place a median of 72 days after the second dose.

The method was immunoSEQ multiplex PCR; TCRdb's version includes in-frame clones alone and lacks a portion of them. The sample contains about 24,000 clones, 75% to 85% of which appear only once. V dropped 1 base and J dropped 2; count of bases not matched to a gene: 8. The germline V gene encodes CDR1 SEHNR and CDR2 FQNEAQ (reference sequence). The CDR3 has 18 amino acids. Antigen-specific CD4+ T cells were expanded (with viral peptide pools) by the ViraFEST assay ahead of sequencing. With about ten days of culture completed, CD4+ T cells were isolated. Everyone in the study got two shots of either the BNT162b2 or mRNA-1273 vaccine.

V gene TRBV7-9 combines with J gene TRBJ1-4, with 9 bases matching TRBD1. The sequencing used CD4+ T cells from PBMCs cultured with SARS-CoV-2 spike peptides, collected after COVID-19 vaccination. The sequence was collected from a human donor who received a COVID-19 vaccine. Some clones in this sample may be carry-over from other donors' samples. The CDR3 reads CASSLGLWDRATNEKLFF. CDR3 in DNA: TGTGCCAGCAGCTTAGGCCTATGGGACAGGGCCACTAATGAAAAACTGTTTTTT.